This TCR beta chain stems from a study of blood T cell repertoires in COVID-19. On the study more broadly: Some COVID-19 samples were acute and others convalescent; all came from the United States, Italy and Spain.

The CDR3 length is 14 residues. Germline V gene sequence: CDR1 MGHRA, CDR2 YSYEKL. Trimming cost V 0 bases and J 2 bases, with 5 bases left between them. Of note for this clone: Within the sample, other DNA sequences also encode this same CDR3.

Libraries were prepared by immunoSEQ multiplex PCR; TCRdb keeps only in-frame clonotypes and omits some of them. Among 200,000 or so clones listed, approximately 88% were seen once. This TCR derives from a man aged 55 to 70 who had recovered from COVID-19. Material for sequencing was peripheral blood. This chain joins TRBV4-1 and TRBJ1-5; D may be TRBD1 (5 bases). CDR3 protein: CASSQDRGNQPQHF. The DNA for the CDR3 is TGCGCCAGCAGCCAAGACAGGGGCAATCAGCCCCAGCATTTT.